This TCR beta chain appears in the sequencing data of a study of post-analysis software for immune sequencing data. The wider study: Multiple sclerosis in the patients followed relapsing-remitting, secondary progressive and progressive-relapsing courses. The study, taken as a whole, reports: Relative to controls, patients had several TRBV segments at higher frequency, with TRBV5-6, TRBV5-1 and TRBV20-1 among these. Same-batch preparations were strongly co-clustered by F measure. In multiple sclerosis, normalized Chao1 diversity was significantly below that of controls.

Details on this clonotype: Its specificity is not known.

Incorporated into the TCR beta cDNA libraries were unique molecular identifiers, which served to reduce PCR and sequencing biases. Roughly 0.5 million cDNA molecules were obtained from about 0.98 to 11 million T cells. TCRdb called the PCR reads again in MiXCR, with one record for every CDR3 protein. The profile shows 750,000 to 950,000 distinct CDR3 sequences, around 45% of them singletons. Germline CDR1 reads SGHRS; CDR2 reads YFSETQ. This CDR3 comprises 16 residues. Material: blood. This receptor was identified in a girl between 10 and 17 years old with multiple sclerosis. V and J are TRBV5-1 and TRBJ2-7; 11 nucleotides agree with TRBD2. Judging by the DNA end, TRBJ2-5 fits better; the J call may be wrong. The CDR3 loop reads CASSLTQLAGDPTQYF. CDR3 DNA: TGCGCCAGCAGCTTGACCCAACTAGCGGGAGATCCGACCCAGTACTTC.